A single sample gave rise to the 11 T cell receptor beta chains below, sequenced in a study of blood T cell repertoires in COVID-19. Data came from immunoSEQ multiplex PCR; TCRdb stores just in-frame clones and leaves some out. The repertoire has more than 85,000 clones, 75% to 85% of them found once; the top ten carry roughly 25%. The sequenced sample consisted of peripheral blood. The receptors were sampled from a man between 65 and 80 years old with acute or convalescent COVID-19.

The chain uses TRBV27 and TRBJ1-5, with no clear D. V gave up 2 bases and J gave up 3 bases, with 5 bases separating them. The CDR3 extends over 13 amino acids. CDR1 is MNHEY and CDR2 is SMNVEV in the germline V gene (reference sequence). CDR3 coding DNA: TGTGCCAGCAGTTTACGCGACAATCAGCCCCAGCATTTT. Translation: CASSLRDNQPQHF.

The rearrangement uses TRBV18 and TRBJ1-1; TRBD1 agrees at 8 bases. V dropped 1 base and J dropped 1; count of bases not matched to a gene: 2. The CDR3 runs 15 residues. CDR1 and CDR2 (germline): KGHSH, LQKENI. CDR3 sequence: CASSPRGQANTEAFF. CDR3 bases: TGTGCCAGCTCACCACGGGGACAGGCGAACACTGAAGCTTTCTTT.

V and J are TRBV19 and TRBJ1-6, with 8 bases aligning to TRBD1. The CDR3 runs to 16 residues. The junction had 7 bases not matched to a gene; V was cut back by 2 bases and J by 7 bases. The germline V gene encodes CDR1 LNHDA and CDR2 SQIVND (reference sequence). CDR3 nucleotide sequence: TGTGCCAGTAGTATAACCCGGACAGGGTGGAATTCACCCCTCCACTTT. Translated, it gives CASSITRTGWNSPLHF.

The chain employs TRBV2 and TRBJ1-1, with D possibly matching TRBD1 (5 bases). CDR1 and CDR2 from the germline V gene are SNHLY and FYNNEI. The CDR3 consists of 14 residues. V shed 9 bases and J shed 2 bases, with 16 bases lying between them. DNA for the CDR3: TGTGCCAGTATCAACGGGCAGGGCAACACTGAAGCTTTCTTT. Its protein product is CASINGQGNTEAFF.

The rearrangement uses TRBV30 and TRBJ1-2; 10 bases align to TRBD1. CDR1 is GTSNPN and CDR2 is SVGIG in the germline V gene (reference sequence). V dropped 0 bases and J dropped 3; count of bases not matched to a gene: 1. CDR3 length: 14 amino acids. The DNA for the CDR3 is TGTGCCTGGAGTGTGGGACAGGGGTACTATGGCTACACCTTC. This gives the protein CAWSVGQGYYGYTF.

The chain has TRBV24-1 and TRBJ2-1; D is ambiguous. The germline gives CDR1 KGHDR, CDR2 SFDVKD. The V gene lost 12 bases and the J gene lost 4 bases, with 21 bases spanning the gap. This CDR3 spans 15 amino acids. CDR3 nucleotide sequence: TGTGCCGCTACCATATCGTGGGCCCGATACAATGAGCAGTTCTTC. Translating gives CAATISWARYNEQFF.

This clone came up once. The chain combines TRBV7-2 with TRBJ2-7; 9 nucleotides align to TRBD1. V lost 1 base and J lost 3; bases outside the gene matches: 4. The CDR3 has 15 residues. Germline loops: CDR1 SGHTA, CDR2 FQGNSA. The CDR3 region is CASSLVGTGFYEQYF. In DNA form, the CDR3 reads TGTGCCAGCAGCTTAGTTGGGACAGGGTTCTACGAGCAGTACTTC.

This chain links TRBV6-5 with TRBJ2-1; 8 nucleotides align to TRBD2. From germline, CDR1 is MNHEY and CDR2 SVGAGI. The V segment lost 2 bases and the J segment 10 bases; nucleotides outside the gene matches: 7. CDR3 length: 14 residues. The chain's CDR3 is CASSYTSGSGEQFF. CDR3 nucleotide sequence: TGTGCCAGCAGTTACACTAGCGGCTCCGGGGAGCAGTTCTTC.

This sequence joins TRBV5-4 and TRBJ1-2; unclear D gene. The germline CDR1 and CDR2 sequences are SGHNT and YYREEE (reference sequence). Trimming shortened V by 4 bases and J by 4 bases, and 11 bases separated the two germline ends. This CDR3 is built from 13 residues. CDR3 amino acids: CASSLDGTYGYTF. DNA for the CDR3: TGTGCCAGCAGCCTGGACGGTACCTATGGCTACACCTTC.

V is TRBV14 and J is TRBJ2-5; 10 nucleotides line up with TRBD1. V gave up 4 bases and J gave up 5 bases; unmatched junction bases: 7. This CDR3 spans 15 amino acids. Germline CDR1 and CDR2: SGHDN and FVKESK. The DNA for the CDR3 is TGTGCCAGCAGCCCACGAACGGACAGGGGGGAGACCCAGTACTTC. Its protein product is CASSPRTDRGETQYF.

V is TRBV6-6 and J is TRBJ2-2, with TRBD2 matching 10 bases. V shed 6 bases, J shed 5 bases, and the junction held 9 bases outside the gene matches. The CDR3 is 16 residues long. Per the germline V gene, CDR1 is MNHNY and CDR2 is SVGAGI (reference sequence). The CDR3 region is CASRRGLAAQTGELFF. CDR3 in DNA: TGTGCCAGCAGACGAGGACTAGCGGCCCAGACCGGGGAGCTGTTTTTT.